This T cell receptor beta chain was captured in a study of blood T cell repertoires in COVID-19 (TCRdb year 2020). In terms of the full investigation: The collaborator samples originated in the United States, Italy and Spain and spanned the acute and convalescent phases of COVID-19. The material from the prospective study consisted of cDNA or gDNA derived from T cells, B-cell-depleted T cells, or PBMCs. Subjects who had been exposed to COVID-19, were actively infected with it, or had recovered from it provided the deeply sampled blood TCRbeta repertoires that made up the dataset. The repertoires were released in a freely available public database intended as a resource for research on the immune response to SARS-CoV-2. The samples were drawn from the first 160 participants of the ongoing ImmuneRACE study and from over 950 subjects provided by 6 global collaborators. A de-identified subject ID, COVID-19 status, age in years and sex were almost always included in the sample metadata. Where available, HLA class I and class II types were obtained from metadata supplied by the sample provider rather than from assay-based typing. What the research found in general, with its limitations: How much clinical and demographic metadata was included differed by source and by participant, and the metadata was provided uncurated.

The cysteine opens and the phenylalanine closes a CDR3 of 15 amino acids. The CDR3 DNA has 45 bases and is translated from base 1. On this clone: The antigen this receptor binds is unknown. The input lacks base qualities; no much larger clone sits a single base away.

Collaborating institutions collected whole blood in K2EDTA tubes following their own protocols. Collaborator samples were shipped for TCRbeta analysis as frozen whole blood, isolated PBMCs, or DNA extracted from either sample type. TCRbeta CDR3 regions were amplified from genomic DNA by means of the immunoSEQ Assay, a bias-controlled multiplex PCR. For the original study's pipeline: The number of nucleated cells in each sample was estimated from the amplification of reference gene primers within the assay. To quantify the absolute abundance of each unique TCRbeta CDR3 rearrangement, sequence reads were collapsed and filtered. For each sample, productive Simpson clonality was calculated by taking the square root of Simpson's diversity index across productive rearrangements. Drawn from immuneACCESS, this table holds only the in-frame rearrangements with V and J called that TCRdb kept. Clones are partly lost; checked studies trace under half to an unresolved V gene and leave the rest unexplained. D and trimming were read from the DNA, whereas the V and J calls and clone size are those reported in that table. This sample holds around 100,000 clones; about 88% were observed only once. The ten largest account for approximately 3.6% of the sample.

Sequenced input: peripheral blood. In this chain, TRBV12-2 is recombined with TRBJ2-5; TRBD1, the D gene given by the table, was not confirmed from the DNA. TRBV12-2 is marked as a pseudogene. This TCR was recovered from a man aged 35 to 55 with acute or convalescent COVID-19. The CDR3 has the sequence CASLGGQGAKETQYF. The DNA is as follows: TGTGCAAGTCTCGGCGGACAGGGGGCGAAGGAGACCCAGTACTTC.